The rows below give T cell receptor beta chains drawn from one sample of a study of blood T cells in healthy people across ages. TCRdb reprocessed the 5' RACE reads with MiXCR, giving one entry per CDR3 protein. Of more than 700,000 distinct CDR3 sequences listed, 46% are singletons. Material for sequencing was blood. The source is an elderly man in good health. Each CDR3 is given with its conserved first and last residue. Fields, in order: V gene, J gene, CDR3 length, clone size, D gene, CDR3 protein, CDR3 DNA. A D gene is named only where the DNA matches it firmly. Size values are once, few and many counts, or a class for expanded clones, and some rows have none.

v_gene: TRBV10-3
j_gene: TRBJ2-3
len: 14
abundance: NA
d_gene: TRBD1
CDR3aa: CAIKDPQGKDTQYF
CDR3nt: TGTGCCATCAAAGATCCACAGGGGAAAGATACGCAGTATTTT

v_gene: TRBV12-3/TRBV12-4
j_gene: TRBJ1-2
len: 16
abundance: NA
d_gene: NA
CDR3aa: CASSWDTGMANYGYTF
CDR3nt: TGTGCCAGCAGTTGGGACACAGGAATGGCTAACTATGGCTACACCTTC

v_gene: TRBV4-1
j_gene: TRBJ2-5
len: 16
abundance: NA
d_gene: TRBD1
CDR3aa: CASSQEPTGGLETQYF
CDR3nt: TGCGCCAGCAGCCAAGAACCCACAGGGGGATTGGAGACCCAGTACTTC

v_gene: TRBV3-1
j_gene: TRBJ2-1
len: 13
abundance: few
d_gene: NA
CDR3aa: CASSQVVGFEQFF
CDR3nt: TGTGCCAGCAGCCAAGTTGTTGGTTTTGAGCAGTTCTTC

v_gene: TRBV9
j_gene: TRBJ2-5
len: 16
abundance: few
d_gene: TRBD2
CDR3aa: CASSVSAGVGSETQYF
CDR3nt: TGTGCCAGCAGCGTATCAGCGGGAGTTGGGTCGGAGACCCAGTACTTC

v_gene: TRBV7-2
j_gene: TRBJ2-7
len: 14
abundance: NA
d_gene: NA
CDR3aa: CASSLARQPYEQYF
CDR3nt: TGTGCCAGCAGCTTAGCGAGACAACCCTACGAGCAGTACTTC

v_gene: TRBV5-1
j_gene: TRBJ2-1
len: 18
abundance: NA
d_gene: TRBD2
CDR3aa: CASISGTGETSGRRGQFF
CDR3nt: TGCGCCAGCATCTCCGGGACAGGGGAGACTAGCGGGAGGAGAGGGCAGTTCTTC

v_gene: TRBV4-3
j_gene: TRBJ2-7
len: 15
abundance: NA
d_gene: NA
CDR3aa: CASSLFGGAPYEQYF
CDR3nt: TGCGCCAGCAGCCTCTTCGGGGGAGCACCTTACGAGCAGTACTTC

v_gene: TRBV30
j_gene: TRBJ1-1
len: 15
abundance: NA
d_gene: NA
CDR3aa: CAWSPGLFGNTEAFF
CDR3nt: TGTGCCTGGAGTCCGGGGTTGTTTGGGAACACTGAAGCTTTCTTT

v_gene: TRBV7-6
j_gene: TRBJ2-3
len: 16
abundance: NA
d_gene: TRBD2
CDR3aa: CASSLGLAGVIDTQYF
CDR3nt: TGTGCCAGCAGCTTAGGACTAGCGGGAGTGATAGATACACAGTATTTT

v_gene: TRBV5-1
j_gene: TRBJ2-3
len: 14
abundance: NA
d_gene: NA
CDR3aa: CASSLSLGADTQYF
CDR3nt: TGCGCCAGCAGTCTTTCTTTGGGGGCAGATACGCAGTATTTT